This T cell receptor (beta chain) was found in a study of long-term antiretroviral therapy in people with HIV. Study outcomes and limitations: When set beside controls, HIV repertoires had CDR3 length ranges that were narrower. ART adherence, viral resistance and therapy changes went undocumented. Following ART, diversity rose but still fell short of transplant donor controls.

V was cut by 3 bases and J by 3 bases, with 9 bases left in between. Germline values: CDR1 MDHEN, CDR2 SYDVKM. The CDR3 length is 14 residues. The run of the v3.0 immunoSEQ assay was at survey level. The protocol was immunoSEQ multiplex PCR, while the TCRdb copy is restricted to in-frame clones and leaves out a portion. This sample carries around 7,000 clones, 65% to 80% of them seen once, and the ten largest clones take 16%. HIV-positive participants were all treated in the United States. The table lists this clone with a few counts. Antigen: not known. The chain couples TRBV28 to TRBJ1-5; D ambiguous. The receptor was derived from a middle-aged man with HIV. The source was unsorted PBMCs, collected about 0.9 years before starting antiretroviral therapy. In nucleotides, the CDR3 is TGTGCCAGCAGTTTGCGTCAGATCAATCAGCCCCAGCATTTT. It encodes CASSLRQINQPQHF.